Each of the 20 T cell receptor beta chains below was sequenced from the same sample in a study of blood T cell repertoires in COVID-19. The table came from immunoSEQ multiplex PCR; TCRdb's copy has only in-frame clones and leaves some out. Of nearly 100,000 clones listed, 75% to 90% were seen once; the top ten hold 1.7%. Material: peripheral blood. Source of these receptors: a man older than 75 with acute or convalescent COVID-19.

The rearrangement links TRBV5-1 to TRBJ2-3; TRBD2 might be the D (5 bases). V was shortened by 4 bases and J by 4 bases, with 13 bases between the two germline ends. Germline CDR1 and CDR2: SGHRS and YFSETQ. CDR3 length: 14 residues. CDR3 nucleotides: TGCGCCAGCAGCCCAACTAGTTCCCCAGATACGCAGTATTTT. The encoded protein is CASSPTSSPDTQYF.

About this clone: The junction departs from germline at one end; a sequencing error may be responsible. CDR3 sequence: CASSLDARKVF. CDR3 nucleotide sequence: TGTGCCAGCAGCTTAGATGCCAGGAAAGTTTTC. This chain uses TRBV7-9 with TRBJ2-4; no firm D call. CDR3 length equals 11 residues. Germline values: CDR1 SEHNR, CDR2 FQNEAQ (reference sequence).

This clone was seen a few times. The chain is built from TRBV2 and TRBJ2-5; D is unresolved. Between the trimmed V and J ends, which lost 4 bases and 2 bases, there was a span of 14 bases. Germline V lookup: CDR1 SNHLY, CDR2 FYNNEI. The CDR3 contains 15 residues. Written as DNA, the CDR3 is TGTGCCAGCAGTGTAACACCAGGTTCGCAAGAGACCCAGTACTTC. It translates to CASSVTPGSQETQYF.

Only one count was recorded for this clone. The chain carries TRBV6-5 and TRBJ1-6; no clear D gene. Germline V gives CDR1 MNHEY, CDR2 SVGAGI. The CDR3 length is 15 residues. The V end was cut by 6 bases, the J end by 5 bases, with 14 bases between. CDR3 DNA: TGTGCCAGCAGACCTGTCCGAGGTGATAATTCACCCCTCCACTTT. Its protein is CASRPVRGDNSPLHF.

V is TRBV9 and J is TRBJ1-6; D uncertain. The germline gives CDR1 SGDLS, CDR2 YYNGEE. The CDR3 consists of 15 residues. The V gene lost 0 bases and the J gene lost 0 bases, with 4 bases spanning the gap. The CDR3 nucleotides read TGTGCCAGCAGCGTAGAGAGCTCCTATAATTCACCCCTCCACTTT. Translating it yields CASSVESSYNSPLHF.

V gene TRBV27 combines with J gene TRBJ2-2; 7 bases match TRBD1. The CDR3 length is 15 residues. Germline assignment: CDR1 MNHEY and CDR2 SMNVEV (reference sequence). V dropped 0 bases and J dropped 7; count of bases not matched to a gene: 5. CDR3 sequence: CASSLSRGRGGELFF. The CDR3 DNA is TGTGCCAGCAGTTTATCGAGGGGGCGCGGCGGGGAGCTGTTTTTT.

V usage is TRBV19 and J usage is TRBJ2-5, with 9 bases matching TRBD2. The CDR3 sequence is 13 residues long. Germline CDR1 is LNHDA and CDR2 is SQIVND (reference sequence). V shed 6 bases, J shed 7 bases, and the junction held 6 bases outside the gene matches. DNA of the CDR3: TGTGCCAGTAGCCCTTCGCGGGAGGGGACCCAGTACTTC. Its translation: CASSPSREGTQYF. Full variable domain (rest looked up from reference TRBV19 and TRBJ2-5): DGGITQSPKYLFRKEGQNVTLSCEQNLNHDAMYWYRQDPGQGLRLIYYSQIVNDFQKGDIAEGYSVSREKKESFPLTVTSAQKNPTAFYLCASSPSREGTQYFGPGTRLLVL.

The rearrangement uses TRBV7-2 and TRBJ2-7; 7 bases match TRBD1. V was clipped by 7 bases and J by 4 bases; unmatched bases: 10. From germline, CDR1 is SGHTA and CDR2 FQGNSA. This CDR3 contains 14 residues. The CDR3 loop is CASTPQTGRYEQYF. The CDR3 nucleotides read TGTGCCAGCACCCCCCAGACAGGGAGATACGAGCAGTACTTC.

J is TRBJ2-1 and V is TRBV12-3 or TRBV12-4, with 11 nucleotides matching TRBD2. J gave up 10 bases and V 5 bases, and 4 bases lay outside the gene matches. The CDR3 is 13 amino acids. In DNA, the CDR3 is TGTGCCAGCAGTGCCGGGACTAGCGGCGAGCAGTTCTTC. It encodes CASSAGTSGEQFF.

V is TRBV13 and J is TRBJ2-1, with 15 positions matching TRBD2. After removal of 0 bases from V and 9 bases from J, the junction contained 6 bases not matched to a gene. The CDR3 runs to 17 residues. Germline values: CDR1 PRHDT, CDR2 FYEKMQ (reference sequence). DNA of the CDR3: TGTGCCAGCAGCTTAGGCGGGACTAGCGGGAGGCGTTTTGAGCAGTTCTTC. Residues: CASSLGGTSGRRFEQFF.

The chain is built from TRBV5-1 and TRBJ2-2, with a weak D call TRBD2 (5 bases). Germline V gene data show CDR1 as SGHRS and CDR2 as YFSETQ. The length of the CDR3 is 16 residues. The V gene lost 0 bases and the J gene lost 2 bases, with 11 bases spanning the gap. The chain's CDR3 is CASSLVAGRNTGELFF. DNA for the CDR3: TGCGCCAGCAGCTTGGTTGCGGGCAGAAACACCGGGGAGCTGTTTTTT.

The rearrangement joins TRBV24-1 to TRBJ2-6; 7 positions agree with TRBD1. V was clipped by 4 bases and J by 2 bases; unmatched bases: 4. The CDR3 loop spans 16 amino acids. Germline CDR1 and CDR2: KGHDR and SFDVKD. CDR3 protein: CATSDSDRAGANVLTF. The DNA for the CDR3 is TGTGCCACCAGTGACTCAGACAGGGCTGGGGCCAACGTCCTGACTTTC.

CDR3: CASSLGRAQGEQFF. CDR3 nucleotides: TGTGCCAGCAGCCTCGGGAGGGCCCAAGGTGAGCAGTTCTTC. The V and J genes are TRBV7-2 and TRBJ2-1; 8 bases align to TRBD2. CDR1 and CDR2 (germline): SGHTA, FQGNSA. The CDR3 extends over 14 amino acids. V lost 5 bases, J lost 9 bases, and 9 bases stayed unmatched.

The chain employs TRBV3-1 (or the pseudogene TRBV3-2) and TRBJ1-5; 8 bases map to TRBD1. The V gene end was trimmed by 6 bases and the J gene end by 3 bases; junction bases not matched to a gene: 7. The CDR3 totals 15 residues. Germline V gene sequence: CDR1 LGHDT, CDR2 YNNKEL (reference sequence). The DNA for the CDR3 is TGTGCCAGCAGTCGCGGGGGACAGGACAATCAGCCCCAGCATTTT. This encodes CASSRGGQDNQPQHF.

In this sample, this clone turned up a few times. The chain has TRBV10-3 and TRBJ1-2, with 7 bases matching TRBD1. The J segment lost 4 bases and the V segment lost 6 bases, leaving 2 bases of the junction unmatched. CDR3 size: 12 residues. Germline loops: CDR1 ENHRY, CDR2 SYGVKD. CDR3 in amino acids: CAISRDSYGYTF. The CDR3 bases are TGTGCCATCAGCCGGGACAGCTATGGCTACACCTTC.

The CDR3 DNA reads TGTGCCAGCTGTAGCGGGGGCTACGAGCAGTACTTC. Translated: CASCSGGYEQYF. This chain uses TRBV12-3 or TRBV12-4 with TRBJ2-7; 9 nucleotides match TRBD2. The CDR3 is 12 amino acids. V was pared by 8 bases and J by 3 bases, with 2 bases of the junction left unmatched.

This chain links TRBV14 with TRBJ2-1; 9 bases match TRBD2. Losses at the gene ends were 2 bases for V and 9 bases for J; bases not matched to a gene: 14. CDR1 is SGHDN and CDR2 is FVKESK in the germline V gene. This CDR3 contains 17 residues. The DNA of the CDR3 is TGTGCCAGCAGCCAAAAGAGCTTCTCGCGGGAGGGGGTTGAGCAGTTCTTC. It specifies CASSQKSFSREGVEQFF.

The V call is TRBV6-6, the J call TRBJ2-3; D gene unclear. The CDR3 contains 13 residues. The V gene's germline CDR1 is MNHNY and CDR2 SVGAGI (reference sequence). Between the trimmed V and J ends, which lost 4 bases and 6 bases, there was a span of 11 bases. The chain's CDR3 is CASSFLQWDTQYF. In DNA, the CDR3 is TGTGCCAGCAGTTTTCTACAGTGGGATACGCAGTATTTT.

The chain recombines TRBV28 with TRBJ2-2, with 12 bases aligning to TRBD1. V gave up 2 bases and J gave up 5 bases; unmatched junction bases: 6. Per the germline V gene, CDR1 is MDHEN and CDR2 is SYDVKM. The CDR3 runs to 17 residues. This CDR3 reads CASSLLGTGGRTGELFF. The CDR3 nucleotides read TGTGCCAGCAGTTTACTAGGGACAGGGGGCAGGACCGGGGAGCTGTTTTTT.

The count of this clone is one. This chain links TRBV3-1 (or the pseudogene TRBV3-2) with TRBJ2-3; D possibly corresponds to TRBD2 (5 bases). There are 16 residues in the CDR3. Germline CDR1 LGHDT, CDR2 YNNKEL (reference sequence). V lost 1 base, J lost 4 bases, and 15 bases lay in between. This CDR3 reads CASSQVRTSPPDTQYF. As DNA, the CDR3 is TGTGCCAGCAGCCAAGTAAGAACTAGTCCCCCAGATACGCAGTATTTT.